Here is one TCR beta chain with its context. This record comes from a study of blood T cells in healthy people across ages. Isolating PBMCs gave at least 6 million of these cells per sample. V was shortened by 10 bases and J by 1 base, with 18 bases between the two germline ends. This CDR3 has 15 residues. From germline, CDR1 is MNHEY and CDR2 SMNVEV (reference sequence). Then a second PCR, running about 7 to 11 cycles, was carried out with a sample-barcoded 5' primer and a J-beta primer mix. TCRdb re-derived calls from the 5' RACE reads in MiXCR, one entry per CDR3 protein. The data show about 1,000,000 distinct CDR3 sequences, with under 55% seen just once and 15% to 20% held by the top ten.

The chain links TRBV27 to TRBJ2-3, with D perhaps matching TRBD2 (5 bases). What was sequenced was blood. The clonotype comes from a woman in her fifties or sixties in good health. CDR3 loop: CATGEERRGTDTQYF. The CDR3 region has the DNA TGTGCCACCGGGGAAGAGAGGCGGGGCACAGATACGCAGTATTTT.